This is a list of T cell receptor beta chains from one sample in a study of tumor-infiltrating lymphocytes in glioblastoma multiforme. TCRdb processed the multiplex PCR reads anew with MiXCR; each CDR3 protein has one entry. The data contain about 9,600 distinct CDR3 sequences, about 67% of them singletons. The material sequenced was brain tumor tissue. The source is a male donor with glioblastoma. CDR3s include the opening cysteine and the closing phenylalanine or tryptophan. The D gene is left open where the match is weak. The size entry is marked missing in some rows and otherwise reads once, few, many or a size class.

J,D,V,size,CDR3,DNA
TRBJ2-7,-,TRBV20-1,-,CSARWGRTRGGAQYF,TGCAGTGCTAGATGGGGGAGGACTAGAGGGGGTGCGCAGTACTTC
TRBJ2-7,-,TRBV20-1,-,CSARDSVGVRPHEQYF,TGCAGTGCTAGAGATTCGGTCGGGGTACGACCCCACGAGCAGTACTTC
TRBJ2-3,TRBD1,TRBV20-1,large,CSALRTGTTLNTQYF,TGCAGTGCCCTACGGACAGGGACGACCCTTAATACGCAGTATTTT
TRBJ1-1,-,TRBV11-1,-,CASSFPGTWGTEAFF,TGTGCCAGCAGCTTCCCGGGGACATGGGGCACCGAAGCCTTCTTT
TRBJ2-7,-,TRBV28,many,CASSYSDSYEQYF,TGTGCCAGCAGTTACTCGGACTCCTACGAGCAGTACTTC
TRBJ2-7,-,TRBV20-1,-,CSATPGSIPYEQYF,TGCAGTGCTACCCCGGGATCTATCCCATACGAGCAGTACTTC
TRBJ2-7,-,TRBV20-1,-,CSARWISGGGGYEQYF,TGCAGTGCTAGATGGATTAGCGGAGGGGGGGGTTACGAGCAGTACTTC
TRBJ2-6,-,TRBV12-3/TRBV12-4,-,CASSGQSRANVLTF,TGTGCCAGCAGCGGTCAATCTAGGGCCAACGTCCTGACTTTC
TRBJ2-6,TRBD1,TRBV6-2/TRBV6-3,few,CASSRTGGSGADVLTF,TGTGCCAGCAGTCGTACAGGGGGCTCTGGGGCCGACGTCCTGACTTTC
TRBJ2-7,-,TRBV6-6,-,CASSNPQGIGQYF,TGTGCCAGCAGCAATCCTCAGGGGATCGGGCAGTACTTC
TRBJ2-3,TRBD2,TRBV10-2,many,CASSGTSDTDTQYF,TGCGCCAGTTCCGGGACTAGCGACACAGATACGCAGTATTTT
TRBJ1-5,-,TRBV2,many,CASSERNRRINQPQHF,TGTGCCAGCAGTGAAAGGAACCGGCGTATTAATCAGCCCCAGCATTTT
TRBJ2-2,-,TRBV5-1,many,CASSLGVRASAGELFF,TGCGCCAGCAGCTTGGGCGTCAGGGCGTCGGCCGGGGAGCTGTTTTTT
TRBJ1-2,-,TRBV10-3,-,CAINVGRDYGYIF,TGTGCCATCAATGTGGGCAGGGACTATGGCTACATCTTC
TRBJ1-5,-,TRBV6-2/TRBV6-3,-,CASSYRGNQPQHF,TGTGCCAGCAGTTACAGGGGCAATCAGCCCCAGCATTTT
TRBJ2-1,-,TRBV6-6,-,CASSSGTRQFF,TGTGCCAGCAGTTCTGGGACGCGGCAGTTCTTC
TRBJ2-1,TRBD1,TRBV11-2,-,CASSLAVRGPLHNEQFF,TGTGCCAGCAGCTTAGCAGTAAGGGGGCCTTTGCACAATGAGCAATTCTTC
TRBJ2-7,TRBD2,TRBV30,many,CAWSVPGGRAYEQYF,TGTGCCTGGAGTGTACCTGGCGGGAGGGCCTACGAGCAGTACTTC
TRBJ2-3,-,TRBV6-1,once,CASSGRDVTRTDTQYF,TGTGCTAGTAGTGGACGGGACGTCACTAGAACAGATACGCAGTATTTT
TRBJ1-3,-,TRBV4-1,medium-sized,CASSQVLGNGNTIYF,TGCGCCAGCAGCCAAGTTCTGGGGAACGGAAACACCATATATTTT
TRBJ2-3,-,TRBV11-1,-,CASGLAPIDTQYF,TGTGCCAGCGGCTTAGCGCCCATAGATACGCAGTATTTT
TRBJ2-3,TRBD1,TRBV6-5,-,CASGYRGDTDTQYF,TGTGCCAGCGGCTACAGGGGAGACACAGATACGCAGTATTTT
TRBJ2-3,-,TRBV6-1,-,CASLCGTTLADTQYF,TGTGCCAGCCTATGCGGCACTACCCTAGCAGATACGCAGTATTTT
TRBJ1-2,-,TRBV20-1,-,CSATPLNYGYTF,TGCAGTGCCACGCCCCTAAACTATGGCTACACATTC
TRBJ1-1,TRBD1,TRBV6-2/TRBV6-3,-,CAIAGQHIKDIEAFF,TGTGCCATCGCGGGACAGCATATAAAGGACATTGAAGCTTTCTTT
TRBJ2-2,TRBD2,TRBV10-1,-,CASSEMASGRAGVLVF,TGCGCCAGCAGTGAGATGGCTAGCGGGAGGGCCGGGGTGCTGGTTTTC
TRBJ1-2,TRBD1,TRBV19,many,CASGTGFNYGYTF,TGTGCCAGTGGGACAGGGTTTAACTATGGCTACACCTTC
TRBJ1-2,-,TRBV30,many,CAWSEGAGERTNYGYTF,TGTGCCTGGAGTGAGGGAGCGGGAGAGCGAACTAACTATGGCTACACCTTC
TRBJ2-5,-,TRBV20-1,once,CSASRSGSLVGETQYF,TGCAGTGCCAGTCGGTCTGGGAGTCTGGTCGGAGAGACCCAGTACTTC
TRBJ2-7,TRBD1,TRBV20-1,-,CSASGQGSISYDQYF,TGCAGTGCTTCGGGACAGGGGTCCATCTCCTATGATCAGTACTTC
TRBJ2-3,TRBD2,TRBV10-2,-,CASSDSGRADTQYF,TGCGCCAGCAGTGATAGCGGGAGGGCCGATACGCAGTATTTT
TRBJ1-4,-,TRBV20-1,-,CSASLGKLNEKLFF,TGCAGTGCTAGCCTGGGGAAATTAAATGAAAAACTGTTTTTT
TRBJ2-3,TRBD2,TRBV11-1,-,CAGSLGLAGSTDTQYF,TGTGCCGGCAGCTTAGGACTAGCGGGGAGCACAGATACGCAGTATTTT
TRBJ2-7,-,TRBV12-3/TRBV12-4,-,CASGIQPGEQYF,TGTGCCAGCGGTATACAGCCTGGCGAGCAGTACTTC
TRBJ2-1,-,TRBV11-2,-,CASSLDKGNVQFF,TGTGCTAGCAGCTTAGATAAGGGGAATGTGCAGTTCTTC
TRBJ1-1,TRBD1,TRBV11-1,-,CTSSSEDWDSEAFF,TGTACCAGCAGCTCAGAGGACTGGGACAGCGAGGCTTTCTTT
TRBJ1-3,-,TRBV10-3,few,CAIGREEQMSGNTIYF,TGTGCCATCGGACGGGAGGAACAGATGTCCGGGAACACCATATATTTT
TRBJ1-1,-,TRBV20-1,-,CSAVWDGEAEALF,TGCAGTGCTGTTTGGGACGGGGAGGCTGAAGCTTTATTT
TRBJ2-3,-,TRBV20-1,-,CSACSESTDTQYF,TGTAGTGCCTGTTCAGAAAGCACAGATACGCAGTATTTT
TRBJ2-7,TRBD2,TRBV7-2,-,CASSSYGGIYEQYF,TGTGCCAGCAGCTCCTACGGGGGGATCTACGAGCAGTACTTC
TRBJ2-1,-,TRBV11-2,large,CASSPGSPIREQFF,TGTGCCAGCAGCCCCGGAAGCCCGATTAGGGAGCAGTTCTTC
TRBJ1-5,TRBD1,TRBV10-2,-,CASRHLATGDQPQHF,TGCGCCAGCAGACACTTGGCAACAGGGGATCAGCCACAGCATTTT
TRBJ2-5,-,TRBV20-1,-,CSARLETQYF,TGCAGTGCTAGACTCGAGACCCAGTACTTC
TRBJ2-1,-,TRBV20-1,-,CSANPPSVIYNEQFF,TGCAGTGCCAACCCCCCTAGCGTAATTTACAATGAGCAGTTCTTC
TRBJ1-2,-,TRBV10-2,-,CASIDEDSPNYGYTF,TGCGCCAGCATTGATGAGGACAGTCCTAACTATGGCTACACCTTC
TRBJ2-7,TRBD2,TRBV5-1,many,CTSSLAGGSVLFGQYF,TGCACCAGCAGCTTGGCCGGGGGGAGCGTCTTATTCGGGCAGTACTTC
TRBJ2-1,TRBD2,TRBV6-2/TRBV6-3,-,CASSYDMGLALKQLF,TGTGCCAGCAGTTACGACATGGGACTAGCCCTTAAGCAGTTATTC
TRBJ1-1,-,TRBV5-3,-,CARSLPSENTEAFF,TGTGCCAGAAGCCTCCCCTCTGAGAACACTGAAGCTTTCTTT
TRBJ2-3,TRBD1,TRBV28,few,CASSSDRESTDTQYF,TGTGCCAGCAGTTCCGACAGGGAGAGCACAGATACGCAGTATTTT
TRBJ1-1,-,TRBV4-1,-,CASSQDSAEAEAFF,TGCGCCAGCAGCCAAGACAGTGCCGAGGCTGAAGCTTTCTTT
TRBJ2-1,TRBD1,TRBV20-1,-,CNARDRGHYKEQFF,TGCAATGCTAGGGACAGGGGACACTACAAAGAGCAGTTCTTC
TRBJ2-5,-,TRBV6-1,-,CVSSALRTSQETQYF,TGTGTCAGCAGTGCCCTAAGGACGAGCCAGGAGACCCAGTACTTC
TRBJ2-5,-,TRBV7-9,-,CASSLPGGGQETQYF,TGTGCCAGCAGCTTACCCGGGGGAGGTCAAGAGACCCAGTACTTC
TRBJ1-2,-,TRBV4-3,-,CASSQDTALNYGYTF,TGCGCGAGCAGCCAAGATACGGCACTGAACTATGGCTACACCTTC